The clone carrying this T cell receptor beta chain was found a few times. Its antigen is not identified. This specimen comes from a study of blood T cells in healthy people across ages. Study summary: For every two T cells, template switching captured about one barcoded beta molecule. Findings and caveats of the study: The recorded TCR beta diversity per million T cells decreased in a roughly linear manner with age.

Through a sample-barcoded 5' primer and a J-beta primer mix, a second PCR was run for roughly 6 to 12 cycles. A 12-random-nucleotide template-switch adaptor tagged each cDNA molecule. Via MiXCR, TCRdb re-called the 5' RACE reads, giving one row per CDR3 protein. The data show about 1,000,000 distinct CDR3 sequences, over 35% seen once. From germline, CDR1 is SQVTM and CDR2 ANQGSEA. The CDR3 is 14 residues long. Trimming left V 5 bases short and J 2 bases short, with 15 bases between. The TCR was taken from a woman in her sixties in good health. The sequenced sample was blood. This chain joins TRBV29-1 and TRBJ2-5, with D possibly being TRBD1 (5 bases). The CDR3 sequence: CSVQRQSRQETQYF. In DNA form, the CDR3 reads TGCAGCGTTCAACGACAGTCCCGACAAGAGACCCAGTACTTC.